This T cell receptor beta chain was observed in a study of technical replicates of blood from several donors. Here immunoSEQ multiplex PCR was the method, and the copy in TCRdb shows in-frame clones only, minus some. The sample yields about 81,000 clones, roughly 95% seen once. The V gene's germline CDR1 is MDHEN and CDR2 SYDVKM. The CDR3 is 12 residues long. A remark on this clone: The junction shows a germline mismatch at one end, possibly a read error.

The sequenced sample was T cells isolated from PBMCs. The rearrangement links TRBV28 to TRBJ2-7; 10 bases are a match to TRBD2. The clonotype originates from a human donor in good health. In DNA form, the CDR3 reads TGTGCCAGCAGTTTATTAGGACTAGCGGTGGTCTTC. Amino acids: CASSLLGLAVVF.